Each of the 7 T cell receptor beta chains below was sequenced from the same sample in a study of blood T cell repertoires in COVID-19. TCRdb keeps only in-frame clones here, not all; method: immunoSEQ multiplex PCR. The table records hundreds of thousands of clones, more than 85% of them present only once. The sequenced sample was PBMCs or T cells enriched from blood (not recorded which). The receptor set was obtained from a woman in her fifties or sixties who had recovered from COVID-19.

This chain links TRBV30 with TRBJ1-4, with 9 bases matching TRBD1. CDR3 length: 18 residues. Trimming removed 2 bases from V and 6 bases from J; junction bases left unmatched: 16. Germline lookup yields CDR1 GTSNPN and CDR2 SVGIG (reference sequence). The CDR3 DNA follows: TGTGCCTGGAGTTGGTGGACAGGGGTCGCCAGGGCCTATGAAAAACTGTTTTTT. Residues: CAWSWWTGVARAYEKLFF.

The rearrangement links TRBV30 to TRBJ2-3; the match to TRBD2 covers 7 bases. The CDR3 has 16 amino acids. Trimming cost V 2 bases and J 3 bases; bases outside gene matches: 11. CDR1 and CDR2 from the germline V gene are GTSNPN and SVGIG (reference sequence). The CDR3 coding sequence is TGTGCCTGGAGTCTAGGACTAGTGTCGTTGACAGATACGCAGTATTTT. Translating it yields CAWSLGLVSLTDTQYF.

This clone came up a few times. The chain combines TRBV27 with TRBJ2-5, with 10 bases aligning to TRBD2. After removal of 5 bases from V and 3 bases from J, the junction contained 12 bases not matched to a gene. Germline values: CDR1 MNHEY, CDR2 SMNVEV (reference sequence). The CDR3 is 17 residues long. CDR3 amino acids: CASSPSGLAPAEETQYF. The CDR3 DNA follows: TGTGCCAGCAGTCCATCGGGACTAGCGCCTGCAGAAGAGACCCAGTACTTC.

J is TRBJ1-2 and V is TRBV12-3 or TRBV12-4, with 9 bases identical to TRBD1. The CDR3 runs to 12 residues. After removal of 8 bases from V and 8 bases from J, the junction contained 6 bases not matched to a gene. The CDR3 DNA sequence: TGTGCCAGCGGACAGGGGATAACAGGCTACACCTTC. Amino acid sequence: CASGQGITGYTF.

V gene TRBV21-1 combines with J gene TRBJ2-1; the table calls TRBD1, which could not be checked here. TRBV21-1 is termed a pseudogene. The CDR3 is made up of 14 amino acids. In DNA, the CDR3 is TGTGCCAGCGGCCGGGACAGGTTCTACAATGAGCAGTTCTTC. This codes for CASGRDRFYNEQFF.

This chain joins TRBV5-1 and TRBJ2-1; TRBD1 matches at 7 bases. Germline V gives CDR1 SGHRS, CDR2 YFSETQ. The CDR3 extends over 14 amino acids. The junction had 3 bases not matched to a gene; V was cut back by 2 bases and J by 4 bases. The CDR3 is CASSFDRVYNEQFF. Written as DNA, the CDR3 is TGCGCCAGCAGCTTCGACAGGGTATACAATGAGCAGTTCTTC.

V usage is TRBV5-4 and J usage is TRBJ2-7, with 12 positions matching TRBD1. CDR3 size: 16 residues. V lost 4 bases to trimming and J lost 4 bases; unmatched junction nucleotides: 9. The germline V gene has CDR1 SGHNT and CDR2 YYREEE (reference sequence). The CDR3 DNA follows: TGTGCCAGCAGCCGGGACAGGGGGCTTTCCTTTTACGAGCAGTACTTC. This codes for CASSRDRGLSFYEQYF.